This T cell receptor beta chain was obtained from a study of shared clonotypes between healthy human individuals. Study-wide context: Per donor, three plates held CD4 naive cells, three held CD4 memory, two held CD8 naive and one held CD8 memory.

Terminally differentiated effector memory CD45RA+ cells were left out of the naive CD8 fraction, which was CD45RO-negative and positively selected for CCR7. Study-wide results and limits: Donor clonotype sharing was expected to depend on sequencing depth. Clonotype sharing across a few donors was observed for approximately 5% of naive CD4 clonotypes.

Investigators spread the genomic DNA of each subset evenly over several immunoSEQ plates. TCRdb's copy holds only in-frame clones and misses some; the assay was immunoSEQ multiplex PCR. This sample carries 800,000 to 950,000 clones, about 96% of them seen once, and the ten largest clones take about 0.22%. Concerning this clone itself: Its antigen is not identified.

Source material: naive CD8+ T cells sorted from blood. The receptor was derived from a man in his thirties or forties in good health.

CDR3 in amino acids: CASSLGQLRANVLTF. CDR3 DNA sequence: TGTGCCAGCAGCTTAGGACAGTTAAGGGCCAACGTCCTGACTTTC. J is TRBJ2-6 and V is TRBV7-2, with D tentatively TRBD1 (5 bases). Trimming removed 1 base at V and 5 bases at J, with 9 bases between. Germline loops: CDR1 SGHTA, CDR2 FQGNSA. This CDR3 spans 15 amino acids.